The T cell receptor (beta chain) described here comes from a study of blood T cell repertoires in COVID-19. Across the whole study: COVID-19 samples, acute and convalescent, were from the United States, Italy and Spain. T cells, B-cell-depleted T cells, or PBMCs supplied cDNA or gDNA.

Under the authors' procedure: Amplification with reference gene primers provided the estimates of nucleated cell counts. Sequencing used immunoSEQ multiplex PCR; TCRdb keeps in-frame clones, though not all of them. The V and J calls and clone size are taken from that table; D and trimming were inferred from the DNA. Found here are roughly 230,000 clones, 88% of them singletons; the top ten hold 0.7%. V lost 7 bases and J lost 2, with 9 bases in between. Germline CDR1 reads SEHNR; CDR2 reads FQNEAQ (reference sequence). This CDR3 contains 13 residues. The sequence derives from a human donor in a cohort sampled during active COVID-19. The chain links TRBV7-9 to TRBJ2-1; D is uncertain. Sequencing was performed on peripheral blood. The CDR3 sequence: CASTLGAYNEQFF. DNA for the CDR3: TGTGCCAGCACCCTCGGAGCCTACAATGAGCAGTTCTTC.